This paragraph reports one TCR beta chain. Its binding antigen is unknown. Within one base of it there is no much larger clone, and no base qualities were kept. This specimen belongs to a study of blood T cells in healthy people across ages (dated by TCRdb to 2015 to 2017). Some background on the complete study: In model experiments, roughly one uniquely barcoded TCR beta cDNA molecule per two T cells was captured by template switching. Using deep sequencing normalized with unique cDNA molecular identifiers, the study measured how TCR beta repertoire diversity changes with age. The donors were divided into four age groups: young (average approximately 15 years), middle-aged (about 39), aged (about 60) and long-lived (about 90). To avoid experimental bias, donors of different ages were randomly spread across the sequencing lanes. Using the same blood draw, the study looked at two additional independent replicas of 1 million unique cDNA reads for two donors, one aged 18 to 30 and the other aged 80 or older. The paper's findings and limits, for the study overall: Compared with the aged group, the long-lived group had more naive CD4+ T cells, fewer expanded clones and increased TCR diversity, suggesting age selection. Observed TCR beta diversity correlated strongly with the percentage of naive T cells measured by flow cytometry. The CMV infection status of donors was not known, potentially confounding age-related changes in expanded clonotypes. As age increased, observed TCR beta diversity per million T cells dropped in a roughly linear way, and a significant reduction was already evident by age 40. Total diversity estimates from one million sequenced T cells were considered lower bounds and underestimates. Conclusive comparison of naive and antigen-experienced compartments was prevented by the profiling of bulk unsorted PBMCs.

Donors were roughly 40 systemically healthy Caucasian individuals from Russia aged roughly 6 to 90 years. Roughly 9 milliliters of peripheral blood were drawn from each donor into EDTA-treated Vacutainer tubes. Ficoll-Paque density-gradient centrifugation was used to isolate PBMCs, with at least 6.5 million per sample. Total RNA was extracted from PBMCs with Trizol reagent, with at least 5.5 micrograms obtained per sample. For every donor, an aliquot of PBMCs went through flow cytometry to measure the percentages of naive CD45RAhigh/CD27high T cells. The library came from 5' RACE. Reads for this sample came from an Illumina HiSeq 2500. A second PCR of roughly 7 to 11 cycles was performed with a sample-barcoded 5' primer and a J-beta primer mix. Each TCR beta cDNA molecule received a unique molecular identifier from a template-switch 5' adaptor carrying 12 random nucleotides. Each sample yielded at least 3 million CDR3-containing paired-end reads. First-strand cDNA synthesis was performed from all RNA using the Mint cDNA synthesis kit, with priming by a TRBC-specific oligonucleotide. All cDNA was treated with uracil-DNA glycosylase and then went through a first 18-cycle PCR with the universal primers M1SS and BC2_uni_R. The study's processing was this. Each sample was normalized by randomly selecting 1 million high-quality reads, each carrying a distinct molecular identifier. Reads with shared molecular identifiers were discarded instead of being binned into consensus sequences. MiTCR, set to a Q25 quality threshold and the strictest error-elimination algorithm, was used for CDR3 identification, clonotype clustering and error correction. A nonparametric unseen species model with Euler transformation was used to estimate lower-bound total TCR beta diversity. TCRdb took the public reads, trimmed them with fastp at Q25, ran MiXCR for clone calling and kept in-frame beta chains. One record per CDR3 amino acid sequence lists the most common genes and DNA. TCRdb assigned the V and J calls; the authors' analysis was not used. The sample contains about 830,000 distinct CDR3 sequences, approximately 59% of them found a single time. The ten largest account for 25% to 35% of the sample.

The germline V gene (reference sequence) yields MNHEY for CDR1 and SMNVEV for CDR2. The CDR3 runs 15 amino acids, cysteine and phenylalanine included. Here the CDR3 DNA is all that survives: 45 bases in frame from base 1. The receptor was derived from a man aged 25-45 years in good health. The sample was blood. Here the chain combines TRBV27 and TRBJ2-1; 9 junctional bases match TRBD1. The better agreement between TRBJ2-7 and the DNA end casts doubt on the J call. Read as DNA, the sequence is TGTGCCAGCAGCGACCCGGGACAGGGTTCCAATGAGCAGTACTTC. This encodes CASSDPGQGSNEQYF.